Here is one T cell receptor beta chain with its context. This sample was taken from a study of OX40 agonist ivuxolimab in advanced cancers. Looking at the study overall: One hepatocellular carcinoma and a couple of cutaneous melanoma patients partially responded.

In germline, CDR1 is PRHDT, CDR2 FYEKMQ (reference sequence). The CDR3 covers 17 residues. Deletions cut 5 bases from V and 6 bases from J, with 22 bases between. The assay was immunoSEQ multiplex PCR, and TCRdb's table has in-frame clones only and misses some. There are about 80,000 clones in the sample; approximately 85% occur only once, and around 25% lies in the top ten. The sequence derives from an adult with an advanced solid tumor such as melanoma, head and neck, liver or kidney cancer. The starting material was CD4+ or CD8+ T cells sorted from blood, obtained in a trial of the OX40 agonist ivuxolimab. The genes are TRBV13 and TRBJ2-2; the D gene is possibly TRBD1 (6 bases). CDR3 sequence (DNA): TGTGCCAGCAGCCTAAGAGTTACAGGGCGTACCGCCGGGGAGCTGTTTTTT. It translates to CASSLRVTGRTAGELFF.